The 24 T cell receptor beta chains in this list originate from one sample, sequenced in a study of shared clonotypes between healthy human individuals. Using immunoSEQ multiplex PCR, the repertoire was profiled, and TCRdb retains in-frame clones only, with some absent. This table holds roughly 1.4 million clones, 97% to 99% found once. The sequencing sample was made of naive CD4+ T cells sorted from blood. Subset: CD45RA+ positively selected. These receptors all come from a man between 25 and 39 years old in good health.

The CDR3 loop is CASSLAGNRYEQYF. The DNA of the CDR3 is TGCGCCAGCAGCTTGGCAGGGAATCGGTACGAGCAGTACTTC. The chain combines TRBV5-1 with TRBJ2-7, with D perhaps TRBD1 (5 bases). Germline V gene sequence: CDR1 SGHRS, CDR2 YFSETQ. CDR3 length equals 14 residues. Trimming removed 0 bases from V and 4 bases from J, with 11 bases in between.

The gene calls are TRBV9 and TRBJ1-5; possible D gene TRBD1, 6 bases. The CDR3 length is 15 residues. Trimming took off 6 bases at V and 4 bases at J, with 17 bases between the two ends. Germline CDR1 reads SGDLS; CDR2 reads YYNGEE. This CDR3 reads CASNRMGQGNQPQHF. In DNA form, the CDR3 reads TGTGCCAGCAACCGAATGGGGCAGGGGAATCAGCCCCAGCATTTT.

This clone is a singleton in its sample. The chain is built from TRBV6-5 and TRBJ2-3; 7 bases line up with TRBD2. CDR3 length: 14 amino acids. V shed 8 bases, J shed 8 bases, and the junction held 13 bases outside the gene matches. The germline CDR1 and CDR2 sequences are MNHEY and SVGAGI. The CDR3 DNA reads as TGTGCCAGCTTGTCTCCGGGACTACGGGTTACGCAGTATTTT. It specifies CASLSPGLRVTQYF.

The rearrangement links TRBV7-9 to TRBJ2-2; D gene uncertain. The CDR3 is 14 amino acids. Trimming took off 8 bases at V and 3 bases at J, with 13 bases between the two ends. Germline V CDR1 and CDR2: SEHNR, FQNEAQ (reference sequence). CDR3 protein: CASHRNADTGELFF. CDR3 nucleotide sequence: TGTGCCAGCCATAGGAATGCGGACACCGGGGAGCTGTTTTTT.

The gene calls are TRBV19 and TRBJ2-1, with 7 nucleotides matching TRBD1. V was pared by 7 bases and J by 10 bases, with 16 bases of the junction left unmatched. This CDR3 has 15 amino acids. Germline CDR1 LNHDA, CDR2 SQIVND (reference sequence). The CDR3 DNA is TGTGCCAGTATTGACACACAGGGGTTTTTGGGCGAGCAGTTCTTC. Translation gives CASIDTQGFLGEQFF.

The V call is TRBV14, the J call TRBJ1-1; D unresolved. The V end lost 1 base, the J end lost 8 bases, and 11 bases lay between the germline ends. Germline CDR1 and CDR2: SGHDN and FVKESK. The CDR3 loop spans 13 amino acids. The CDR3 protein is CASSQGPFTEAFF. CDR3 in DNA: TGTGCCAGCAGCCAAGGCCCATTCACCGAAGCTTTCTTT.

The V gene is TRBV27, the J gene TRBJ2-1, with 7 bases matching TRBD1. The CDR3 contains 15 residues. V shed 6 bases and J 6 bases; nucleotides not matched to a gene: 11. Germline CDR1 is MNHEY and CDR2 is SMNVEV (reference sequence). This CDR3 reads CASRPHRGPINEQFF. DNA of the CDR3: TGTGCCAGCAGGCCCCACAGGGGTCCGATCAATGAGCAGTTCTTC.

CDR3 region: CASSPAPGTSRETQYF. For the CDR3, the DNA is TGTGCCAGCAGCCCCGCTCCCGGGACTAGCCGAGAGACCCAGTACTTC. This chain uses TRBV5-5 with TRBJ2-5; 9 bases align to TRBD2. The CDR3 consists of 16 residues. Germline V gives CDR1 SGHKS, CDR2 YYEKEE (reference sequence). The V gene end was trimmed by 4 bases and the J gene end by 4 bases; junction bases not matched to a gene: 11.

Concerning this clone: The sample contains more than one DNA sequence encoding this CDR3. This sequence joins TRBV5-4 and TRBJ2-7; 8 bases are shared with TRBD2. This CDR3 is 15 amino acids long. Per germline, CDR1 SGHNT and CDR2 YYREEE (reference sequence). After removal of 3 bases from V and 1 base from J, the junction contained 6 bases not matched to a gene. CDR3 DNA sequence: TGTGCCAGCAGCTCCGGACTAGCCGCTTCCTACGAGCAGTACTTC. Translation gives CASSSGLAASYEQYF.

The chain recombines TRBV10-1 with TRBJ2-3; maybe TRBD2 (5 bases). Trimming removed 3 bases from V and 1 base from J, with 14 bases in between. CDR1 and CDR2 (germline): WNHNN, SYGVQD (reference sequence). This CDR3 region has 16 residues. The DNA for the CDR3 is TGCGCCAGCAGTGATAGCCAAGAGCGGCGCACAGATACGCAGTATTTT. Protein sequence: CASSDSQERRTDTQYF.

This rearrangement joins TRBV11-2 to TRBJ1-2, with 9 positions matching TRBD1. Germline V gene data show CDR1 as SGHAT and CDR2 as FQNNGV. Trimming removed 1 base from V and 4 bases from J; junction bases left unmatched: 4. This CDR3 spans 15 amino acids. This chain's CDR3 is CASSLGTGVTYGYTF. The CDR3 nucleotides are TGTGCCAGCAGCTTAGGGACAGGGGTTACCTATGGCTACACCTTC.

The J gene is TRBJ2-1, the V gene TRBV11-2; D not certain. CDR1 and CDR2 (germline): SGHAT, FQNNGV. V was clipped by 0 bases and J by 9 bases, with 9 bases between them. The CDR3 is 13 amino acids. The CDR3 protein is CASSLESVGEQFF. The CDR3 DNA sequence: TGTGCCAGCAGCTTAGAGTCCGTCGGTGAGCAGTTCTTC.

Here the CDR3 reads CASSGSGRAYEQYF. Written as DNA, the CDR3 is TGCGCCAGCAGCGGGAGCGGGAGGGCCTACGAGCAGTACTTC. The rearrangement uses TRBV5-1 and TRBJ2-7, with TRBD2 matching 10 bases. The germline V gene encodes CDR1 SGHRS and CDR2 YFSETQ. Germline trimming cut 4 bases from V and 2 bases from J; bases unmatched to any gene: 3. The CDR3 consists of 14 residues. The full variable domain, completed using reference TRBV5-1 and TRBJ2-7, is KAGVTQTPRYLIKTRGQQVTLSCSPISGHRSVSWYQQTPGQGLQFLFEYFSETQRNKGNFPGRFSGRQFSNSRSEMNVSTLELGDSALYLCASSGSGRAYEQYFGPGTRLTVT.

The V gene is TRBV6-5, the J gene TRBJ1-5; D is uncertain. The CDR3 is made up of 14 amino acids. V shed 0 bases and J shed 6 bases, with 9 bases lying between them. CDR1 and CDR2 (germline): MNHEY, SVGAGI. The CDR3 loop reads CASSYSEGTQPQHF. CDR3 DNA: TGTGCCAGCAGTTACTCCGAGGGAACTCAGCCCCAGCATTTT.

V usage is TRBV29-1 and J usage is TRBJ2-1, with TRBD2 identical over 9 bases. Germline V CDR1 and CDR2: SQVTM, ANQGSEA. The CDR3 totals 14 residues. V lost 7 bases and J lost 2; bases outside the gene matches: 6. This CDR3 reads CSGKLAGAYNEQFF. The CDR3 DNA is TGCAGCGGGAAACTAGCGGGTGCCTACAATGAGCAGTTCTTC.

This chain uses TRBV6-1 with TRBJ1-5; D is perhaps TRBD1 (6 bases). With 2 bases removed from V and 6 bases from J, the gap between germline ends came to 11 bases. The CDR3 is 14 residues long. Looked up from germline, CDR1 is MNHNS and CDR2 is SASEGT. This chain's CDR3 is CASSEWGGPQPQHF. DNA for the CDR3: TGTGCCAGCAGTGAATGGGGGGGGCCTCAGCCCCAGCATTTT.

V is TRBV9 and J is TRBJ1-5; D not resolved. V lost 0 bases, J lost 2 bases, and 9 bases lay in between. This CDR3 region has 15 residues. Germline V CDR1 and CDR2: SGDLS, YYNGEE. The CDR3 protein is CASSVDGDRNQPQHF. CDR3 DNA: TGTGCCAGCAGCGTAGATGGGGATCGCAATCAGCCCCAGCATTTT.

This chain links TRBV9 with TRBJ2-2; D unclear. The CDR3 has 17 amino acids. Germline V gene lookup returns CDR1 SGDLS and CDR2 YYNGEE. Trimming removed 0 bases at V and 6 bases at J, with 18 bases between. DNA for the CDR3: TGTGCCAGCAGCGTAGACGGCCAATTTGCGAGGCCCGGGGAGCTGTTTTTT. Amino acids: CASSVDGQFARPGELFF.

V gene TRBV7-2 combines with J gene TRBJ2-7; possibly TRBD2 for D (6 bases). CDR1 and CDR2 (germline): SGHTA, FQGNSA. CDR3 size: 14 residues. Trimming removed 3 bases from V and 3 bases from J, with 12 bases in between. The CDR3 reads CASSLEMGGYEQYF. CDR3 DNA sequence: TGTGCCAGCAGCTTGGAGATGGGGGGCTACGAGCAGTACTTC.

DNA for the CDR3: TGTGCCAGCAGCTTGGCGAGAGAGACCCAGTACTTC. Translating it yields CASSLARETQYF. This chain links TRBV7-3 with TRBJ2-5, with unresolved D. This CDR3 contains 12 residues. Germline V CDR1 and CDR2: SGHTA, FQGTGA. The V end was cut by 3 bases, the J end by 4 bases, with 6 bases between. The variable domain in full, with the rest retrieved from reference TRBV7-3 and TRBJ2-5, is GAGVSQTPSNKVTEKGKYVELRCDPISGHTALYWYRQSLGQGPEFLIYFQGTGAADDSGLPNDRFFAVRPEGSVSTLKIQRTERGDSAVYLCASSLARETQYFGPGTRLLVL.

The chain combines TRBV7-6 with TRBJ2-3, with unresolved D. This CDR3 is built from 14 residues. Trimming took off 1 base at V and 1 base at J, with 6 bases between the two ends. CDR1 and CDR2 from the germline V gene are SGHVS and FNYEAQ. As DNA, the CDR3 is TGTGCCAGCAGCTTAGTCGGCGGCACAGATACGCAGTATTTT. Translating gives CASSLVGGTDTQYF.

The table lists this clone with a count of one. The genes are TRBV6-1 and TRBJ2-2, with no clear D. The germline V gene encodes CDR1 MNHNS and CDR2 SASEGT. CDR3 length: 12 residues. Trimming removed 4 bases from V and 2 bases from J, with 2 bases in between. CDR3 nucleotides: TGTGCCAGCAGTGTAAACACCGGGGAGCTGTTTTTT. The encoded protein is CASSVNTGELFF.

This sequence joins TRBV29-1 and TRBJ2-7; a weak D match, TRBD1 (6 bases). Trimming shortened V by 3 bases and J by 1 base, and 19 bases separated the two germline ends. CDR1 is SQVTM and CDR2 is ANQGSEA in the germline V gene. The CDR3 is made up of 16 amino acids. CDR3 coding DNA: TGCAGCGTTGACAAAGTTGGCAGGGGTGGTTCCTACGAGCAGTACTTC. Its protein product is CSVDKVGRGGSYEQYF.

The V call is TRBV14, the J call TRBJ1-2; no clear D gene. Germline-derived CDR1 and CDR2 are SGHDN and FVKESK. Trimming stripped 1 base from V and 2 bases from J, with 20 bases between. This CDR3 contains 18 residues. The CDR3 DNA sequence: TGTGCCAGCAGCCAAGTAAGCTCGTCAGACCTGGCGAACTATGGCTACACCTTC. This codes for CASSQVSSSDLANYGYTF.